Here is one TCR beta chain with its context. What it binds is unknown. There are 14 residues in the CDR3. V lost 3 bases, J lost 1 base, and 10 bases lay in between. Germline assignment: CDR1 WSHSY and CDR2 SAAADI. These data come from a study of regulatory T cells in long-lasting Graves disease. Libraries of TCR beta came from iRepertoire HTBI primers plus Arm-PCR of CDR3 regions. A single record per CDR3 protein comes from TCRdb applying MiXCR to the multiplex PCR reads. The sample shows 360,000 or so distinct CDR3 sequences, roughly 20% of them seen only once. Documented time point: persistent/refractory GD, antithyroid drugs over 5 years with positive TRAb. Scientists built the TCR library using RNA that was extracted from PBMCs. Under American Thyroid Association guidelines, Graves' disease was diagnosed. From each patient, roughly 9 milliliters of peripheral blood was drawn and collected into an EDTA anticoagulant tube.

The study, taken as a whole, reports: Favored usage of TRBV28, TRBJ1-2 and TRBJ2-5 was recorded in persistent disease.

The specimen comprised peripheral blood mononuclear cells (PBMCs), sampled when the disease was refractory, from a patient treated with antithyroid drugs. The rearrangement uses TRBV10-2 and TRBJ2-7, with D maybe TRBD2 (5 bases). This clonotype was sampled from a woman aged 40 to 50 with Graves disease. Here the CDR3 reads CASSEFGLSYEQYF. CDR3 coding DNA: TGCGCCAGCAGTGAATTCGGACTTTCCTACGAGCAGTACTTC.